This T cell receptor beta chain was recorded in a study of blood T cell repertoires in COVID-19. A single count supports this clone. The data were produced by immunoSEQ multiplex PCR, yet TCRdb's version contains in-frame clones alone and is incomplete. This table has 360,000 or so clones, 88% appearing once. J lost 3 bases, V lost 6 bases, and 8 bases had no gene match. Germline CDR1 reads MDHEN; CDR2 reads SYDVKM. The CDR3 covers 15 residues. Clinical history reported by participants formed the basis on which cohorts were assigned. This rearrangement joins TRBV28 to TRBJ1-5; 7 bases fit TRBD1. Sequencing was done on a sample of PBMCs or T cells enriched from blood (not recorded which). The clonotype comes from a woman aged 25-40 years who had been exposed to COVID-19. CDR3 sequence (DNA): TGTGCCAGCAGCCACGGGACAGCCTACAATCAGCCCCAGCATTTT. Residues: CASSHGTAYNQPQHF.